This T cell receptor (beta chain) was profiled in a study of blood T cell repertoires in COVID-19. Study in general: Sites in the United States, Italy and Spain provided acute and convalescent COVID-19 samples. Nucleic acid was either cDNA or gDNA, and it came from T cells, B-cell-depleted T cells, or PBMCs.

V was clipped by 5 bases and J by 0 bases, with 10 bases between them. Germline-derived CDR1 and CDR2 are SGHNT and YENEEA. The CDR3 is 15 residues long. How the authors handled the data: Amplification with reference gene primers provided the estimates of nucleated cell counts. Sequencing was performed with immunoSEQ multiplex PCR; in TCRdb, only in-frame clones are kept and a portion is missing. D and trimming come from the DNA, and the V and J calls and clone size come from that table. The sample lists 270,000 or so clones, about nine tenths occurring once. The clonotype was recovered from a man in his forties or fifties with active or convalescent COVID-19. Source material: peripheral blood. This chain joins TRBV11-3 and TRBJ1-4; no clear D gene. This CDR3 is CASSAKVATNEKLFF. The CDR3 DNA sequence: TGTGCCAGCAGCGCGAAAGTTGCAACTAATGAAAAACTGTTTTTT.